One and the same sample provided the 27 T cell receptor beta chains below, sequenced in a study of shared clonotypes between healthy human individuals. Method: immunoSEQ multiplex PCR; TCRdb's copy keeps in-frame clones and lacks some. The data hold about 2 million clones, with about 95% observed a single time. Naive CD8 cells lacked CD45RO, underwent positive selection for CCR7 and left out terminally differentiated effector memory CD45RA+ cells. Sequencing used naive CD8+ T cells sorted from blood. The receptors originated from a man aged 18 to 35 in good health.

The rearrangement links TRBV4-3 to TRBJ2-4; D uncertain. Germline V gives CDR1 LGHNA, CDR2 YSLEER. The V end lost 3 bases, the J end lost 3 bases, and 12 bases lay between the germline ends. The length of the CDR3 is 15 residues. This chain's CDR3 is CASSQETANKNIQYF. The CDR3 DNA reads as TGCGCCAGCAGCCAGGAGACGGCCAACAAAAACATTCAGTACTTC.

This chain links TRBV6-4 with TRBJ2-1; TRBD2 aligns across 11 bases. Germline CDR1 reads MRHNA; CDR2 reads SNTAGT. CDR3 length equals 15 residues. V dropped 3 bases and J dropped 3; count of bases not matched to a gene: 1. CDR3 protein: CASSETSGDYNEQFF. In nucleotides, the CDR3 is TGTGCCAGCAGTGAGACTAGCGGGGACTACAATGAGCAGTTCTTC.

The chain combines TRBV11-2 with TRBJ2-7; 9 bases align to TRBD1. The CDR3 loop spans 16 amino acids. Germline V gene sequence: CDR1 SGHAT, CDR2 FQNNGV. The ends lost 4 bases at V and 0 bases at J; junction bases unmatched: 7. The CDR3 region has the DNA TGTGCCAGCAGCTGGGGGACAGGGATGAGCTCCTACGAGCAGTACTTC. Its protein product is CASSWGTGMSSYEQYF.

The rearrangement uses TRBV6-6 and TRBJ1-2; D is possibly TRBD1 (6 bases). V was cut by 5 bases and J by 4 bases, with 14 bases left in between. CDR1 and CDR2 (germline): MNHNY, SVGAGI (reference sequence). This CDR3 comprises 14 residues. CDR3: CASSPKTGLYGYTF. The CDR3 region has the DNA TGTGCCAGCAGTCCCAAGACAGGACTCTATGGCTACACCTTC.

The rearrangement links TRBV7-9 to TRBJ1-3, with D hard to call. This CDR3 comprises 15 residues. Trimming stripped 5 bases from V and 0 bases from J, with 11 bases between. Per germline, CDR1 SEHNR and CDR2 FQNEAQ (reference sequence). This chain's CDR3 is CASSDPVFSGNTIYF. The CDR3 DNA reads TGTGCCAGCAGCGACCCAGTTTTCTCTGGAAACACCATATATTTT. Looking up the rest from reference TRBV7-9 and TRBJ1-3 gives the full variable domain: DTGVSQNPRHKITKRGQNVTFRCDPISEHNRLYWYRQTLGQGPEFLTYFQNEAQLEKSRLLSDRFSAERPKGSFSTLEIQRTEQGDSAMYLCASSDPVFSGNTIYFGEGSWLTVV.

J is TRBJ1-6 and V is TRBV27; tentative D call: TRBD1 (5 bases). CDR1 is MNHEY and CDR2 is SMNVEV in the germline V gene (reference sequence). Between the trimmed V and J ends, which lost 7 bases and 0 bases, there was a span of 10 bases. The CDR3 extends over 15 amino acids. The CDR3 DNA reads as TGTGCCAGCATGGGAGGGGCCTCCTATAATTCACCCCTCCACTTT. It encodes CASMGGASYNSPLHF.

The V call is TRBV10-3, the J call TRBJ1-1, with TRBD1 as a possible D gene (5 bases). CDR1 and CDR2 (germline): ENHRY, SYGVKD. Trimming stripped 4 bases from V and 4 bases from J, with 13 bases between. The CDR3 has 14 residues. CDR3: CAISAGHLSTEAFF. The CDR3 DNA sequence: TGTGCCATCAGTGCCGGACATTTAAGCACTGAAGCTTTCTTT.

With respect to this clone: Other DNA sequences in this specimen translate into the identical CDR3. The genes are TRBV27 and TRBJ2-7, with D perhaps matching TRBD2 (6 bases). This CDR3 region has 14 residues. With 2 bases removed from V and 0 bases from J, the gap between germline ends came to 8 bases. Germline values: CDR1 MNHEY, CDR2 SMNVEV (reference sequence). The CDR3 bases are TGTGCCAGCAGTTTAACCGGGAGCTCCTACGAGCAGTACTTC. It codes for CASSLTGSSYEQYF.

The chain carries TRBV9 and TRBJ2-1, with D unresolved. Germline loops: CDR1 SGDLS, CDR2 YYNGEE. Trimming took 3 bases from V and 4 from J, leaving 8 bases between them. The CDR3 runs 13 residues. CDR3 loop: CASSGRIYNEQFF. For the CDR3, the DNA is TGTGCCAGCAGCGGACGGATATACAATGAGCAGTTCTTC.

This chain's CDR3 is CASRWTLTGELFF. The CDR3 nucleotides read TGTGCCAGCAGATGGACCCTCACCGGGGAGCTGTTTTTT. This chain uses TRBV6-6 with TRBJ2-2; D gene ambiguous. V was cut by 6 bases and J by 4 bases, with 9 bases left in between. The germline V gene encodes CDR1 MNHNY and CDR2 SVGAGI (reference sequence). The CDR3 extends over 13 amino acids.

The gene calls are TRBV4-1 and TRBJ2-1, with a possible D match to TRBD2 (6 bases). Deletions cut 8 bases from V and 0 bases from J, with 14 bases between. The CDR3 covers 15 residues. Looked up from germline, CDR1 is MGHRA and CDR2 is YSYEKL. The CDR3 is CASGDFSSSYNEQFF. Here the CDR3 DNA reads TGCGCCAGCGGGGACTTCTCAAGCTCCTACAATGAGCAGTTCTTC.

About this clone itself: This sample also contains other DNA sequences that code for the same CDR3. The gene calls are TRBV30 and TRBJ2-7; 7 bases agree with TRBD1. The CDR3 loop spans 13 amino acids. V gave up 2 bases and J gave up 3 bases; unmatched junction bases: 4. CDR1 and CDR2 from the germline V gene are GTSNPN and SVGIG (reference sequence). This CDR3 reads CAWSRDSSYEQYF. DNA of the CDR3: TGTGCCTGGAGTAGGGACAGTAGCTACGAGCAGTACTTC.

With respect to this clone: The same CDR3 can be traced to other DNA sequences in this sample. This rearrangement joins TRBV29-1 to TRBJ2-7; 9 nucleotides agree with TRBD1. V dropped 4 bases and J dropped 1; count of bases not matched to a gene: 5. Germline V lookup: CDR1 SQVTM, CDR2 ANQGSEA. The CDR3 is 14 residues long. The CDR3 nucleotides read TGCAGCGTTGCAGGACAGGGGTCGTCCTACGAGCAGTACTTC. This sequence encodes CSVAGQGSSYEQYF.

This clone was seen a single time. V and J are TRBV7-2 and TRBJ1-3; D is undetermined. Germline V lookup: CDR1 SGHTA, CDR2 FQGNSA. The CDR3 covers 15 residues. V lost 1 base, J lost 2 bases, and 9 bases lay in between. The CDR3 sequence: CASSLDRTTGNTIYF. Written as DNA, the CDR3 is TGTGCCAGCAGCTTAGACCGGACGACTGGAAACACCATATATTTT.

This chain links TRBV7-9 with TRBJ2-3, with 11 nucleotides matching TRBD2. This CDR3 region has 17 residues. Germline lookup yields CDR1 SEHNR and CDR2 FQNEAQ (reference sequence). V dropped 4 bases and J dropped 0; count of bases not matched to a gene: 6. CDR3 sequence reads: CASSSGTSGHSTDTQYF. As DNA, the CDR3 is TGTGCCAGCAGCTCCGGGACTAGCGGACATAGCACAGATACGCAGTATTTT.

V gene TRBV2 combines with J gene TRBJ2-3, with TRBD1 identical over 9 bases. Germline V gene lookup returns CDR1 SNHLY and CDR2 FYNNEI. CDR3 length: 14 amino acids. The V segment lost 6 bases and the J segment 1 base; nucleotides outside the gene matches: 2. CDR3 DNA: TGTGCCAGCAGATGGACAGGGGGCACAGATACGCAGTATTTT. As protein: CASRWTGGTDTQYF.

The chain combines TRBV7-2 with TRBJ2-2; D unclear. Trimming removed 4 bases from V and 6 bases from J, with 12 bases in between. The CDR3 has 14 amino acids. CDR1 SGHTA and CDR2 FQGNSA come from the germline V gene. The CDR3 nucleotides are TGTGCCAGCAGCTCCGATCAAGCGCCCGGGGAGCTGTTTTTT. This codes for CASSSDQAPGELFF.

The V call is TRBV4-3, the J call TRBJ1-5; TRBD1 is a possible D gene (6 bases). This CDR3 spans 17 amino acids. V was clipped by 0 bases and J by 1 base, with 13 bases between them. Germline assignment: CDR1 LGHNA and CDR2 YSLEER. The CDR3 protein is CASSQDKMRGSNQPQHF. For the CDR3, the DNA is TGCGCCAGCAGCCAAGATAAGATGAGGGGGAGCAATCAGCCCCAGCATTTT.

Comment on this clone: Other DNA sequences in the sample encode the same CDR3. The genes are TRBV4-1 and TRBJ2-7; D is undetermined. Germline V gene sequence: CDR1 MGHRA, CDR2 YSYEKL. V was shortened by 0 bases and J by 5 bases, with 5 bases between the two germline ends. The CDR3 sequence is 12 residues long. For the CDR3, the DNA is TGCGCCAGCAGCCAAGATGAGGACGAGCAGTACTTC. This translates into CASSQDEDEQYF.

The chain uses TRBV13 and TRBJ2-1; either TRBD1 or TRBD2 may fit D (5 bases each). CDR3 length: 17 amino acids. With 4 bases removed from V and 7 bases from J, the gap between germline ends came to 23 bases. Per the germline V gene, CDR1 is PRHDT and CDR2 is FYEKMQ (reference sequence). CDR3 coding DNA: TGTGCCAGCAGCTCGATTTCCGGGACCGCCGAGGAGAATGAGCAGTTCTTC. It translates to CASSSISGTAEENEQFF.

To note about this clone: At one end the junction does not follow the germline gene, possibly because of a read error. This chain joins TRBV6-1 and TRBJ2-2; D perhaps matches TRBD2 (7 bases). The germline CDR1 and CDR2 sequences are MNHNS and SASEGT. CDR3 length: 13 amino acids. Here the CDR3 reads CASGEGGTGELFF. In nucleotides, the CDR3 is TGTGCCAGCGGTGAGGGGGGGACCGGGGAGCTGTTTTTT.

The CDR3 is CASSVAKNSPLHF. The CDR3 DNA follows: TGTGCCAGCAGCGTAGCAAAGAATTCACCCCTCCACTTT. The chain uses TRBV9 and TRBJ1-6; the D is unclear. From germline, CDR1 is SGDLS and CDR2 YYNGEE. The CDR3 extends over 13 amino acids. V gave up 0 bases and J gave up 7 bases, with 5 bases separating them.

The chain couples TRBV5-4 to TRBJ1-2; no clear D. The CDR3 is made up of 15 amino acids. The V gene's germline CDR1 is SGHNT and CDR2 YYREEE (reference sequence). The V end lost 5 bases, the J end lost 4 bases, and 18 bases lay between the germline ends. The CDR3 here is CASRSTPGRIYGYTF. In DNA, the CDR3 is TGTGCCAGCAGATCGACCCCCGGGAGAATCTATGGCTACACCTTC.

The chain couples TRBV4-2 to TRBJ2-7; D might be TRBD1 (6 bases). The CDR3 spans 15 residues. With 2 bases removed from V and 7 bases from J, the gap between germline ends came to 18 bases. Germline CDR1 reads LGHNA; CDR2 reads YNFKEQ. The CDR3, as DNA: TGTGCCAGCAGCCAACAGTTCCCTGAAACAGGGGAGCAGTACTTC. As protein: CASSQQFPETGEQYF.

The chain combines TRBV7-3 with TRBJ2-1; 11 nucleotides line up with TRBD2. Germline values: CDR1 SGHTA, CDR2 FQGTGA. The CDR3 length is 18 residues. The J segment lost 3 bases and the V segment lost 3 bases, leaving 10 bases of the junction unmatched. The CDR3 here is CASSFHPPSGGFYNEQFF. The CDR3 bases are TGTGCCAGCAGCTTCCACCCTCCTAGCGGGGGGTTCTACAATGAGCAGTTCTTC.

The CDR3 is CAVAESGVSYEQYF. The CDR3 coding sequence is TGTGCCGTGGCGGAGAGCGGGGTCTCCTACGAGCAGTACTTC. The genes are TRBV11-2 and TRBJ2-7; 7 bases are shared with TRBD2. The CDR3 spans 14 residues. The V and J ends lost 11 bases and 0 bases, in that order; junction bases with no gene match: 10. Looked up from germline, CDR1 is SGHAT and CDR2 is FQNNGV.

This chain joins TRBV13 and TRBJ2-7, with D hard to call. Germline CDR1 reads PRHDT; CDR2 reads FYEKMQ (reference sequence). This CDR3 region has 18 residues. V lost 2 bases and J lost 1, with 21 bases in between. In DNA, the CDR3 is TGTGCCAGCAGCTTAAACAACCCAGGAGAACTCCTATCCTACGAGCAGTACTTC. It specifies CASSLNNPGELLSYEQYF.